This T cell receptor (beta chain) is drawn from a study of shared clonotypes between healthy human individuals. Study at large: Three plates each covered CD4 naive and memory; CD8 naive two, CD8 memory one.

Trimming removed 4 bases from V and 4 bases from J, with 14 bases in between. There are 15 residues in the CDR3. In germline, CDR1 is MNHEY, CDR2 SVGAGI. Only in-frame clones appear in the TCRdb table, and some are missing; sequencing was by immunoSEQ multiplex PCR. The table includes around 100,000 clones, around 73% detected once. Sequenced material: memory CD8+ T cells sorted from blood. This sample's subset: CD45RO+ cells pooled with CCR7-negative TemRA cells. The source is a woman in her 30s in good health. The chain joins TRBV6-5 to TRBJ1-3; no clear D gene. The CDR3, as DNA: TGTGCCAGCAGTTTCTCCGTCAACTACGGAAACACCATATATTTT. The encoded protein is CASSFSVNYGNTIYF.